The subject of this entry is one T cell receptor beta chain. Its specificity is unknown. The sample comes from a study of cytomegalovirus exposure and HLA in healthy donors. With 60 Vbeta and 13 Jbeta primers, the PCR was carried out. Clones were read by immunoSEQ multiplex PCR, and TCRdb kept only the in-frame ones, dropping some. Among over 150,000 clones, roughly 83% were seen once, and the ten largest hold 1% to 1.5%. Study conclusions and caveats: The study carried out a later analysis of TCR beta sequences. It associated 15,000 to 20,000 of them with specific HLA alleles at a false discovery rate of 0.05. A later analysis found that most CMV-associated TCR beta chains appeared HLA-restricted.

The CDR3 is 15 residues long. CDR1 and CDR2 (germline): WNHNN, SYGVQD (reference sequence). V was clipped by 0 bases and J by 0 bases, with 7 bases between them. Specimen: PBMCs. This TCR came from a boy aged 2 to 10 in good health and CMV-seronegative. The chain recombines TRBV10-1 with TRBJ2-3, with D possibly TRBD2 on 5 matching bases. The CDR3 nucleotides are TGCGCCAGCAGTGAGTCCCGGGGAAGCACAGATACGCAGTATTTT. Protein: CASSESRGSTDTQYF.